A single sample gave rise to the 3 T cell receptor beta chains below, sequenced in a study of high-grade serous ovarian cancer treatment subgroups. The tumor samples were collected prior to definitive surgery or chemotherapy. Data came from immunoSEQ multiplex PCR; TCRdb stores just in-frame clones and leaves some out. The data show roughly 18,000 clones, approximately 72% seen once. The sequencing sample was made of tumor tissue. These receptors were collected from a human donor with high-grade serous ovarian cancer.

The rearrangement links TRBV7-9 to TRBJ2-2, with unresolved D. Germline CDR1 reads SEHNR; CDR2 reads FQNEAQ (reference sequence). The CDR3 runs 17 residues. V lost 1 base and J lost 4, with 16 bases in between. For the CDR3, the DNA is TGTGCCAGCAGCTTAGGGGTTAGGCCCAAAGGCACCGGGGAGCTGTTTTTT. Residues: CASSLGVRPKGTGELFF.

The chain carries TRBV19 and TRBJ2-4, with D possibly matching TRBD2 (7 bases). CDR1 is LNHDA and CDR2 is SQIVND in the germline V gene (reference sequence). This CDR3 contains 15 residues. Trimming took 3 bases from V and 5 from J, leaving 14 bases between them. The CDR3 DNA sequence: TGTGCCAGTAGTATTTGGGGGGGCCAGGAAAACATTCAGTACTTC. This gives the protein CASSIWGGQENIQYF.

The chain joins TRBV7-6 to TRBJ2-7; D is unclear. V lost 1 base and J lost 2, with 12 bases in between. The CDR3 covers 15 residues. Germline values: CDR1 SGHVS, CDR2 FNYEAQ. The CDR3 loop is CASSLDSRPAYEQYF. CDR3 DNA sequence: TGTGCCAGCAGCTTAGACTCGCGGCCGGCCTACGAGCAGTACTTC. The variable domain in full, completed from reference TRBV7-6 and TRBJ2-7, reads GAGVSQSPRYKVTKRGQDVALRCDPISGHVSLYWYRQALGQGPEFLTYFNYEAQQDKSGLPNDRFSAERPEGSISTLTIQRTEQRDSAMYRCASSLDSRPAYEQYFGPGTRLTVT.